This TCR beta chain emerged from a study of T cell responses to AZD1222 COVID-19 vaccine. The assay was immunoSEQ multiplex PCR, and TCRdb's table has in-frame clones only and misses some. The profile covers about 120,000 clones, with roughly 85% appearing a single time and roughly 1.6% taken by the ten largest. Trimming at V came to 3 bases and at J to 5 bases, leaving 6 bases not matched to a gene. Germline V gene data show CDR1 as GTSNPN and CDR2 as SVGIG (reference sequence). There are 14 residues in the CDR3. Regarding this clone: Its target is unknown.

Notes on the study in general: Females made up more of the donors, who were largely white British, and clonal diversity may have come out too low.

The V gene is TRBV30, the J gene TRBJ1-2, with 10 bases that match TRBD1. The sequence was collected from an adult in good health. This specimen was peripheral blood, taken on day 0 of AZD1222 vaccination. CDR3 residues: CAWSVDRGRYGYTF. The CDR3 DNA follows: TGTGCCTGGAGCGTGGACAGGGGGAGATATGGCTACACCTTC.